This T cell receptor (beta chain) was sequenced in a study of cytomegalovirus exposure and HLA in healthy donors. With V trimmed by 8 bases and J by 3 bases, 12 bases remained unmatched. The CDR3 totals 18 residues. From germline, CDR1 is MGHDK and CDR2 SYGVNS. PCR involved 60 Vbeta and 13 Jbeta primers. Repertoires were generated with immunoSEQ multiplex PCR, while TCRdb's copy carries only in-frame clones and drops some. This sample's table has 150,000 to 250,000 clones. The specimen was PBMCs. The sequence derives from a boy aged 5-17 years in good health and CMV-seronegative. This chain links TRBV25-1 with TRBJ2-1, with TRBD2 matching over 14 bases. The CDR3 region has the DNA TGTGCCAGCTCGAAGGGACTAGCGGGGGAGATTGTCTACAATGAGCAGTTCTTC. Translation gives CASSKGLAGEIVYNEQFF. Based on the CDR3 plus reference TRBV25-1 and TRBJ2-1, the full variable domain is EADIYQTPRYLVIGTGKKITLECSQTMGHDKMYWYQQDPGMELHLIHYSYGVNSTEKGDLSSESTVSRIRTEHFPLTLESARPSHTSQYLCASSKGLAGEIVYNEQFFGPGTRLTVL.